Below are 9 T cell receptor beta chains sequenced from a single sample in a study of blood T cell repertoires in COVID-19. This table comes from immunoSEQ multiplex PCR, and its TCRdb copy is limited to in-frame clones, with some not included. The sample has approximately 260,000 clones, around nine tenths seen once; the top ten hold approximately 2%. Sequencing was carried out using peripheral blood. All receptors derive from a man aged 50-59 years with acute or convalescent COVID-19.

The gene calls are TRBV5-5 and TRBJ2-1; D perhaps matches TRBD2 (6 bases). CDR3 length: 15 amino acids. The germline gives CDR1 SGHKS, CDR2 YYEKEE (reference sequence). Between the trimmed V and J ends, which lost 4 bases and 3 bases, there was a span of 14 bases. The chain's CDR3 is CASSKTGTDYNEQFF. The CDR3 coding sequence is TGTGCCAGCAGCAAAACCGGGACTGACTACAATGAGCAGTTCTTC.

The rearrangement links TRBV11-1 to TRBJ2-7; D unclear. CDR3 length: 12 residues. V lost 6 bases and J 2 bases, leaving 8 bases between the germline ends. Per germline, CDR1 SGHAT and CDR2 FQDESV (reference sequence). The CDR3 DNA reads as TGTGCCAGCAGGGGCAGGCCCTACGAGCAGTACTTC. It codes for CASRGRPYEQYF.

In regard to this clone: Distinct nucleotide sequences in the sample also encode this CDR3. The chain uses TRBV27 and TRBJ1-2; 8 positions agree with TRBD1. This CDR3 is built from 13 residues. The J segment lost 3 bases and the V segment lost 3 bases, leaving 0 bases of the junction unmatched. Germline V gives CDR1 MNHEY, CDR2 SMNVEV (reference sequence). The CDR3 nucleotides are TGTGCCAGCAGTTTGACAGGGGACTATGGCTACACCTTC. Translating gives CASSLTGDYGYTF.

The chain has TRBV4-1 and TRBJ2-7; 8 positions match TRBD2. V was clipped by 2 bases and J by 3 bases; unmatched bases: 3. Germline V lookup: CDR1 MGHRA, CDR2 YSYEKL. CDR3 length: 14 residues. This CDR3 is CASSQREGIYEQYF. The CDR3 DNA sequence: TGCGCCAGCAGCCAACGGGAGGGTATCTACGAGCAGTACTTC.

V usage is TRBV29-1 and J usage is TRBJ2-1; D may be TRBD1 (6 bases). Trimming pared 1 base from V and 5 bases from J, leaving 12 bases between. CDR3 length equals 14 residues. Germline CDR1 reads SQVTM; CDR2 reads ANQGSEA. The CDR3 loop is CSVEGGQLNNEQFF. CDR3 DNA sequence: TGCAGCGTTGAAGGGGGACAACTGAACAATGAGCAGTTCTTC.

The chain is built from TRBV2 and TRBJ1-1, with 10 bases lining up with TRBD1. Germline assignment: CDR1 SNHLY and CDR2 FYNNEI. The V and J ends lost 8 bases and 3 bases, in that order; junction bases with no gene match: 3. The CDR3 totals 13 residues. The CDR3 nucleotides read TGTGCCAGCGCTGGGACAGGGGACACTGAAGCTTTCTTT. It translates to CASAGTGDTEAFF.

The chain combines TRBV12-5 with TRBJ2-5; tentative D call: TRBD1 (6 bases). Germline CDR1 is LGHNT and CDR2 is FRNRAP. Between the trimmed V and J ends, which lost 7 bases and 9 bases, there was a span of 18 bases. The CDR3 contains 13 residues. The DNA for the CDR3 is TGTGCTAGTGCCGGGGACACCTCCGCGGCCCAGTACTTC. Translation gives CASAGDTSAAQYF.

The CDR3 sequence: CASSFGKETQYF. CDR3 sequence (DNA): TGTGCCAGCAGCTTTGGCAAAGAGACCCAGTACTTC. V and J are TRBV7-9 and TRBJ2-5; D unclear. The CDR3 length is 12 residues. The V gene lost 3 bases and the J gene lost 3 bases, with 5 bases spanning the gap. CDR1 is SEHNR, CDR2 FQNEAQ, per germline (reference sequence).

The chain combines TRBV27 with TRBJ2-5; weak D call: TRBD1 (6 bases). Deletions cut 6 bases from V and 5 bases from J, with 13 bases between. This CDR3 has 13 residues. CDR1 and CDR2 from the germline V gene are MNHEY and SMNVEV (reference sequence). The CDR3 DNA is TGTGCCAGCAGCACAGGGCTACGGGAGACCCAGTACTTC. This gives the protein CASSTGLRETQYF.